The clone carrying this T cell receptor (beta chain) was seen ten or more times. This sample is drawn from a study of response to subunit inactivated influenza vaccine. From the RT-PCR reads, TCRdb called clonotypes with MiXCR, one entry per CDR3 protein. The sample carries around 480,000 distinct CDR3 sequences, about a tenth recorded once. V was clipped by 4 bases and J by 7 bases, with 10 bases between them. The CDR3 totals 12 residues. The rearrangement uses TRBV12-3 or TRBV12-4 and TRBJ2-5, with a tentative D call TRBD2 (6 bases). This specimen consisted of PBMCs from blood, obtained 45 days after vaccination. The sequence was obtained from a man in his forties or fifties who received an inactivated influenza vaccine. In DNA form, the CDR3 reads TGTGCCAGCAGTTCGGAGGGGTGGACCCAGTACTTC. This encodes CASSSEGWTQYF.